The sequence of this T cell receptor (beta chain) was determined in a study of blood T cell repertoires in COVID-19 (dated by TCRdb to between 2020 and 2021). Background for the entire study: The collaborator samples originated in the United States, Italy and Spain and spanned the acute and convalescent phases of COVID-19. Samples came from the ongoing ImmuneRACE study (first 160 participants) plus 1,254 subjects from 6 global collaborators. The repertoires were made available in a free public database intended to serve as a resource for research on the immune response to SARS-CoV-2. The dataset comprised deeply sampled blood TCRbeta repertoires from subjects exposed to, actively infected with, or recovered from COVID-19. HLA class I and class II types, where available, came from metadata supplied by the sample provider rather than from assay-based typing. A de-identified subject ID, COVID-19 status, age in years and sex were almost always included in the sample metadata. The prospective study material was composed of cDNA or gDNA derived from T cells, B-cell-depleted T cells, or PBMCs. Study-wide findings and limitations: How much clinical and demographic metadata was included differed by source and by participant, and the metadata was provided uncurated.

Regarding this clone: The antigen it recognizes is unknown. Per-base quality was not reported, and no clone a single base away is much larger than it.

Inclusive of the bounding cysteine and phenylalanine, the CDR3 is 11 residues long. CDR3 DNA is the only sequence kept; it has 33 bases, read in frame from the first base. V was cut back by 4 bases and J by 7 bases, leaving a gap of 5 bases between them. Sequences LNHDA (CDR1) and SQIVND (CDR2) are obtained from the germline V gene (reference sequence). The immunoSEQ Assay, a bias-controlled multiplex PCR, was used to amplify TCRbeta CDR3 regions from genomic DNA. Regarding the original processing steps: Nucleated cell counts per sample were estimated from amplification of reference gene primers within the assay. To quantify the absolute abundance of each unique TCRbeta CDR3 rearrangement, sequence reads were collapsed and filtered. For each sample, productive Simpson clonality was calculated by taking the square root of Simpson's diversity index across productive rearrangements. TCRdb carries this immuneACCESS record with in-frame sequences only. Its versions omit some clonotypes, under half of them owing to an unresolved V gene in the studies checked, with the rest unexplained. V, J and clone size were drawn from that table, and D and trimming were deduced from the DNA. The sample profile shows roughly 200,000 clones; 85% to 90% of them were found once. The leading ten clones occupy about 2.6% of the sample.

Each collaborating institution followed its own protocols to collect whole blood in K2EDTA tubes. For TCRbeta analysis, collaborators shipped samples in one of three forms: frozen whole blood, isolated PBMCs, or DNA extracted from either of those sample types. The rearranged segments are TRBV19 and TRBJ2-1, with the identity of the D gene unclear. The source material was peripheral blood. This clonotype originated in a man between 35 and 55 years old with active or convalescent COVID-19. The CDR3 sequence is CASSTLNEQFF. The sequenced DNA: TGTGCCAGTAGTACCCTAAATGAGCAGTTCTTC.